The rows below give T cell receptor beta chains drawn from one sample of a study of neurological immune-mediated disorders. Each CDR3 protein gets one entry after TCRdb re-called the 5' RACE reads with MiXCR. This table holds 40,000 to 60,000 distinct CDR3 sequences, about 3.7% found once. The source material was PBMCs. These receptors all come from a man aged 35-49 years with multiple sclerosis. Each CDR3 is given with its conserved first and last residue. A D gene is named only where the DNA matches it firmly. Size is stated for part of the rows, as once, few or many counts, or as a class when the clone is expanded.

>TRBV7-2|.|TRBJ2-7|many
TGTGCCAGCAGCTCCCTAACCGTTAGTCTTTTCGAGCAGTACTTC
CASSSLTVSLFEQYF
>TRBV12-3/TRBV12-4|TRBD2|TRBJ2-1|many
TGTGCCAGCACTCTGGGACTAGCGGGGGGAAATGAGCAGTTCTTC
CASTLGLAGGNEQFF
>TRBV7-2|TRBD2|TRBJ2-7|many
TGTGCCAGCAGCACTAGCGGGTACGGCACCTACGAGCAGTACTTC
CASSTSGYGTYEQYF
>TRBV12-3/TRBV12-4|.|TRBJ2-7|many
TGTGCCAGCCGGGAGTCGAGCTCCTACGAGCAGTACTTC
CASRESSSYEQYF
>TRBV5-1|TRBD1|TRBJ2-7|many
TGCGCCAGCAGCCTGAGACAGGGCTCATCCTACGAGCAGTACTTC
CASSLRQGSSYEQYF
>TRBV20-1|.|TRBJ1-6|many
TGCAGTGCCGATACAGGGCCCGATTCACCCCTCCACTTT
CSADTGPDSPLHF
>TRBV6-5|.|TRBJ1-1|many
TGTGCCAGCAAAAGCCATGGGGAGACTGAAGCTTTCTTT
CASKSHGETEAFF
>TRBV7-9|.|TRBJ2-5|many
TGTGCCAGCAGCTACCGGGCCGAGGAGAAAGAGACCCAGTACTTC
CASSYRAEEKETQYF
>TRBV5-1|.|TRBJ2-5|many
TGCGCCAGCAGCGGTATTAGCGGCCAAGAGACCCAGTACTTC
CASSGISGQETQYF
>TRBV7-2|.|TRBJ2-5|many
TGTGCCAGCAGCTCCCCAGGGACCGGAGAGACCCAGTACTTC
CASSSPGTGETQYF
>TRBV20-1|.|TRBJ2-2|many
TGCAGTGCTAGCGAGGCAGGGGTGACCGGGGAGCTGTTTTTT
CSASEAGVTGELFF
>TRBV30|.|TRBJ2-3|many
TGTGCCTCCTCGAGTCCAGATACGCAGTATTTT
CASSSPDTQYF
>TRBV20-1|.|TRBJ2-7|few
TGCAGTGCTAAACGGGTTCGGGACGAGCAGTACTTC
CSAKRVRDEQYF
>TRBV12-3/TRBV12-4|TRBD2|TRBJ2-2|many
TGTGCCAGCAGTTTCGGCGGGGGGGGGACCGGGGAGCTGTTTTTT
CASSFGGGGTGELFF
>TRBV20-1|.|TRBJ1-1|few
TGCATCGTTGACAGCCCCAGTGAAGCTTTCTTT
CIVDSPSEAFF
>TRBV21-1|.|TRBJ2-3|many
TGTGCCAGCAGCAAAAGGGGCCCGGGGAGCGACACAGATACGCAGTATTTT
CASSKRGPGSDTDTQYF
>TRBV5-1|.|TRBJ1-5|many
TGCGCCAGCAGCTTCTCTGGGGGTCAGCCCCAGCATTTT
CASSFSGGQPQHF
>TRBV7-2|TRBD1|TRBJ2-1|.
TGTGCCAGCAGCTTCGGGACAGGGGCCTACAATGAGCAGTTCTTC
CASSFGTGAYNEQFF
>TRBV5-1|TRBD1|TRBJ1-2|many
TGCGCCAGCAGCATCGGACAGGAGTATGGCTACACCTTC
CASSIGQEYGYTF
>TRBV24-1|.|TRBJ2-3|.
TGTGCCACCAGTGAGACCGCGACAAGCCCCCGCACAGATACGCAGTATTTT
CATSETATSPRTDTQYF
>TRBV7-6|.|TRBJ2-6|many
TGTGCCAGCAGCCCCCGCGCTAGCCCCGGGGCCAACGTCCTGACTTTC
CASSPRASPGANVLTF
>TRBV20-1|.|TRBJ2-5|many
TGCAGTGCTAGAAAAGTGCGGACAGCGGAGACCCAGTACTTC
CSARKVRTAETQYF
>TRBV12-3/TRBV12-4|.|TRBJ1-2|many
TGTGCCAGCAGAAGCGGACGGTCAGATGGCTACACCTTC
CASRSGRSDGYTF
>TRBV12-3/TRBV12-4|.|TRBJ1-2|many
TGTGCCAGCAGTTTCCGGGGTCATGACAGGGGCTACACCTTC
CASSFRGHDRGYTF
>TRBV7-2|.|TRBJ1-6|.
TGTGCCAGCAGCTTAGATACCGCACAGGGAAGTTCTTCACCCCTCCACTTT
CASSLDTAQGSSSPLHF
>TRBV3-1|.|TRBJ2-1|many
TGTGCCAGCAGCCTATCCAGAACCACCTACAATGAGCAGTTCTTC
CASSLSRTTYNEQFF
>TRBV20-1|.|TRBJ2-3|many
TGCAGTGCCTCACTAGCAGGAGCAGATACGCAGTATTTT
CSASLAGADTQYF